Shown below are 28 T cell receptor beta chains from a single sample sequenced in a study of identical twins. One entry per CDR3 protein results from TCRdb running MiXCR on the 5' RACE reads. The repertoire holds a few hundred thousand distinct CDR3 sequences, with 13% to 15% as singletons. These data are also associated with another study on yellow fever vaccine responses in identical twins.

The sample comprised CD4+ T cells sorted from blood. These receptors came from a woman between 18 and 29 years old in good health.

This clonotype showed up just a few times. The chain has TRBV6-5 and TRBJ2-1; 10 bases are a match to TRBD2. The germline gives CDR1 MNHEY, CDR2 SVGAGI. The CDR3 has 15 residues. V shed 2 bases and J 9 bases; nucleotides not matched to a gene: 7. The CDR3 protein is CASSYGLAETGEQFF. The DNA of the CDR3 is TGTGCCAGCAGTTACGGACTAGCGGAAACGGGTGAGCAGTTCTTC.

In this sample, this clonotype turned up a few times. V and J are TRBV20-1 and TRBJ2-3; D might be TRBD2 (5 bases). Trimming pared 6 bases from V and 6 bases from J, leaving 16 bases between. CDR1 and CDR2 (germline): DFQATT, SNEGSKA (reference sequence). This CDR3 is built from 13 residues. CDR3 bases: TGCAGTGCCCCCTTTAGCGCGGGTGATACGCAGTATTTT. It encodes CSAPFSAGDTQYF.

This clonotype has only a few counts. The V and J genes are TRBV4-1 and TRBJ2-4; the match to TRBD1 covers 9 bases. Germline trimming cut 4 bases from V and 1 base from J; bases unmatched to any gene: 11. Germline V gene sequence: CDR1 MGHRA, CDR2 YSYEKL. The CDR3 contains 18 residues. CDR3 nucleotide sequence: TGCGCCAGCAGCCCCGGGACAGGGAAGTCTTTGGCCAAAAACATTCAGTACTTC. Encoded protein: CASSPGTGKSLAKNIQYF.

This clonotype appeared many times. This chain links TRBV11-2 with TRBJ1-5; D is unclear. The V and J ends lost 2 bases and 0 bases respectively, with 5 bases between them. The germline gives CDR1 SGHAT, CDR2 FQNNGV. The length of the CDR3 is 14 residues. CDR3: CASSLTYSNQPQHF. The CDR3, as DNA: TGTGCCAGCAGCTTAACATATAGCAATCAGCCCCAGCATTTT.

This clonotype was seen many times. This rearrangement joins TRBV9 to TRBJ2-3, with 13 bases that match TRBD2. Per the germline V gene, CDR1 is SGDLS and CDR2 is YYNGEE. CDR3 length: 16 residues. The ends lost 4 bases at V and 7 bases at J; junction bases unmatched: 9. Here the CDR3 DNA reads TGTGCCAGCAGCTCCACTAGCGGGAGGGCCATAAATACGCAGTATTTT. Protein: CASSSTSGRAINTQYF.

In its sample, this clonotype was seen many times. The J gene is TRBJ2-2, the V gene TRBV12-3 or TRBV12-4, with TRBD1 as a possible D gene (6 bases). Between the trimmed V and J ends, which lost 2 bases and 6 bases, there was a span of 13 bases. CDR3 length: 15 residues. The CDR3 DNA reads as TGTGCCAGCAGTTTATCTGACAGGTCTTCCGGGGAGCTGTTTTTT. It is translated as CASSLSDRSSGELFF.

In this sample, this clonotype turned up a few times. The chain links TRBV5-6 to TRBJ1-4; D not certain. Trimming pared 3 bases from V and 7 bases from J, leaving 22 bases between. The CDR3 is 17 residues long. Germline CDR1 SGHDT, CDR2 YYEEEE. The CDR3 nucleotides read TGTGCCAGCAGCTCTACCAATGCAGGAATCTACGGTGAAAAACTGTTTTTT. It translates to CASSSTNAGIYGEKLFF.

V gene TRBV27 combines with J gene TRBJ2-3; TRBD1 or TRBD2 may be the D gene (6 bases each). This CDR3 comprises 14 residues. V lost 9 bases, J lost 2 bases, and 15 bases lay in between. Germline-derived CDR1 and CDR2 are MNHEY and SMNVEV (reference sequence). The CDR3 sequence is CASRGPGSTDTQYF. The CDR3 nucleotides read TGTGCCAGTCGGGGGCCGGGCTCCACAGATACGCAGTATTTT.

This clonotype has a count of ten or more. The chain has TRBV5-1 and TRBJ2-2; no clear D gene. Germline-derived CDR1 and CDR2 are SGHRS and YFSETQ. The length of the CDR3 is 17 residues. The V gene lost 5 bases and the J gene lost 3 bases, with 20 bases spanning the gap. The CDR3 sequence: CASRVPAASVDTGELFF. CDR3 nucleotide sequence: TGCGCCAGCAGAGTTCCGGCTGCGTCGGTAGACACCGGGGAGCTGTTTTTT.

The J gene is TRBJ2-5, the V gene TRBV5-4; D may correspond to TRBD1 or TRBD2 (6 bases each). Germline CDR1 and CDR2: SGHNT and YYREEE (reference sequence). The CDR3 runs to 16 residues. Between the trimmed V and J ends, which lost 4 bases and 0 bases, there was a span of 16 bases. CDR3 protein: CASSKGGGMYQETQYF. In DNA, the CDR3 is TGTGCCAGCAGCAAGGGGGGCGGAATGTACCAAGAGACCCAGTACTTC.

The V call is TRBV7-6, the J call TRBJ2-3, with D hard to call. The CDR3 spans 13 residues. Germline CDR1 and CDR2: SGHVS and FNYEAQ. Trimming pared 0 bases from V and 2 bases from J, leaving 3 bases between. CDR3 nucleotide sequence: TGTGCCAGCAGCTTAGCCCACACAGATACGCAGTATTTT. As protein: CASSLAHTDTQYF.

This sequence joins TRBV11-1 and TRBJ2-7; D may be TRBD2 (5 bases). The CDR3 is made up of 15 amino acids. Germline CDR1 SGHAT, CDR2 FQDESV (reference sequence). V was trimmed by 3 bases and J by 2 bases, leaving 14 bases between them. The CDR3 protein is CASSLTFREPYEQYF. CDR3 sequence (DNA): TGTGCCAGCAGCTTGACCTTCCGGGAACCCTACGAGCAGTACTTC.

This clonotype occurred a few times. CDR3: CASSPATGRVTEAFF. CDR3 bases: TGCGCCAGCAGCCCGGCGACAGGGAGGGTCACTGAAGCTTTCTTT. The J gene is TRBJ1-1, the V gene TRBV5-1; TRBD1 matches 7 bases. Germline trimming cut 4 bases from V and 4 bases from J; bases unmatched to any gene: 10. Germline-derived CDR1 and CDR2 are SGHRS and YFSETQ. The CDR3 has 15 amino acids.

CDR3: CASTGGRGTDTQYF. The CDR3 DNA follows: TGTGCCAGCACAGGGGGGAGGGGCACAGATACGCAGTATTTT. V and J are TRBV9 and TRBJ2-3; D is tentatively TRBD1 or TRBD2 (7 bases each). V was cut by 6 bases and J by 1 base, with 12 bases left in between. The CDR3 has 14 residues. The germline V gene has CDR1 SGDLS and CDR2 YYNGEE.

This clonotype was observed a handful of times. The chain has TRBV5-1 and TRBJ2-7; D may be TRBD2 (5 bases). The germline V and J ends were trimmed by 4 bases and 1 base, with 15 bases remaining between them. This CDR3 comprises 15 residues. Germline V gene data show CDR1 as SGHRS and CDR2 as YFSETQ. The CDR3 loop is CASSAGLLLSYEQYF. CDR3 DNA sequence: TGCGCCAGCAGCGCCGGACTTCTCCTTTCCTACGAGCAGTACTTC.

The chain links TRBV10-3 to TRBJ2-7; 8 nucleotides agree with TRBD2. V was clipped by 6 bases and J by 1 base; unmatched bases: 8. The CDR3 consists of 15 residues. Germline values: CDR1 ENHRY, CDR2 SYGVKD. The CDR3 region is CAISESGGSSYEQYV. CDR3 sequence (DNA): TGTGCCATCAGCGAAAGCGGGGGTTCTTCCTACGAGCAGTACGTC.

This clonotype was counted between two and nine times. The V gene is TRBV20-1, the J gene TRBJ2-1; 8 nucleotides align to TRBD2. J lost 7 bases, V lost 6 bases, and 8 bases had no gene match. This CDR3 contains 13 residues. The germline V gene encodes CDR1 DFQATT and CDR2 SNEGSKA (reference sequence). CDR3 in DNA: TGCAGTGCCGATAGCGGGATTGGGAATGAGCAGTTCTTC. Protein sequence: CSADSGIGNEQFF.

In this sample, this clonotype turned up a few times. V is TRBV4-1 and J is TRBJ2-1; possibly TRBD2 for D (7 bases). Trimming shortened V by 0 bases and J by 4 bases, and 16 bases separated the two germline ends. The germline CDR1 and CDR2 sequences are MGHRA and YSYEKL. CDR3 length equals 17 residues. CDR3 in amino acids: CASSQDGGGANYNEQFF. The CDR3 DNA is TGCGCCAGCAGCCAAGATGGAGGGGGGGCCAATTACAATGAGCAGTTCTTC.

This chain uses TRBV20-1 with TRBJ1-5; D not resolved. The germline V gene encodes CDR1 DFQATT and CDR2 SNEGSKA (reference sequence). Deletions cut 3 bases from V and 6 bases from J, with 12 bases between. The CDR3 is 13 amino acids. This CDR3 reads CSAREQEGQPQHF. CDR3 sequence (DNA): TGCAGTGCTAGGGAGCAGGAAGGTCAGCCCCAGCATTTT.

V gene TRBV20-1 combines with J gene TRBJ1-5; 9 bases are shared with TRBD1. The trim removed 6 bases at V and 2 bases at J, leaving 8 bases unmatched. This CDR3 has 15 residues. Germline values: CDR1 DFQATT, CDR2 SNEGSKA (reference sequence). The CDR3 coding sequence is TGCAGTGCAATCACAGGGGGCTCGGGCAATCAGCCCCAGCATTTT. Its translation is CSAITGGSGNQPQHF.

This clonotype was seen many times. This rearrangement joins TRBV5-1 to TRBJ2-7; no clear D gene. Germline loops: CDR1 SGHRS, CDR2 YFSETQ. The V end was cut by 0 bases, the J end by 2 bases, with 9 bases between. The CDR3 runs 14 residues. CDR3 amino acids: CASSLVGHAYEQYF. Written as DNA, the CDR3 is TGCGCCAGCAGCTTGGTCGGGCACGCCTACGAGCAGTACTTC.

Of note for this clonotype: One junction end disagrees with the germline gene, perhaps due to a read error. V is TRBV2 and J is TRBJ2-7, with 15 bases matching TRBD2. Germline CDR1 SNHLY, CDR2 FYNNEI. This CDR3 has 18 amino acids. CDR3 sequence: CTSSLGLAGGLAVYEQYF. CDR3 coding DNA: TGTACCAGCAGTTTGGGACTAGCGGGAGGTCTCGCAGTCTACGAGCAGTACTTC.

This chain joins TRBV4-2 and TRBJ2-3; D is ambiguous. This CDR3 comprises 15 residues. The ends were cut back, 2 bases at V and 2 bases at J, with 11 bases in the middle. Germline loops: CDR1 LGHNA, CDR2 YNFKEQ. In DNA form, the CDR3 reads TGTGCCAGCAGCCAACGTTGGGCGATCACAGATACGCAGTATTTT. It specifies CASSQRWAITDTQYF.

This clonotype was observed a handful of times. V usage is TRBV28 and J usage is TRBJ2-7, with D maybe TRBD2 (5 bases). The length of the CDR3 is 15 residues. Per germline, CDR1 MDHEN and CDR2 SYDVKM. The V and J ends lost 5 bases and 5 bases respectively, with 19 bases between them. The CDR3 loop reads CASSPRRTRIHEQYF. The CDR3 nucleotides read TGTGCCAGCAGTCCTCGGAGGACCCGCATCCACGAGCAGTACTTC.

This clonotype has a handful of counts. This chain uses TRBV12-3 or TRBV12-4 with TRBJ2-5, with D possibly called TRBD1 or TRBD2 (6 bases each). This CDR3 is built from 16 residues. Deletions cut 7 bases from V and 0 bases from J, with 18 bases between. Written as DNA, the CDR3 is TGTGCCAGCACCGTCTGGAGGGGGAGTTACCAAGAGACCCAGTACTTC. Translation: CASTVWRGSYQETQYF.

This chain uses TRBV4-2 with TRBJ2-5, with D unresolved. Deletions cut 0 bases from V and 4 bases from J, with 6 bases between. This CDR3 contains 13 residues. The V gene's germline CDR1 is LGHNA and CDR2 YNFKEQ. The CDR3 DNA follows: TGTGCCAGCAGCCAAGACGCTAGAGAGACCCAGTACTTC. Protein sequence: CASSQDARETQYF.

V usage is TRBV19 and J usage is TRBJ2-1; D remains unclear. The CDR3 has 13 residues. V was cut by 5 bases and J by 7 bases, with 12 bases left in between. Germline values: CDR1 LNHDA, CDR2 SQIVND (reference sequence). CDR3: CASSSKGWNEQFF. CDR3 DNA: TGTGCCAGTAGTTCGAAGGGATGGAATGAGCAGTTCTTC.

J is TRBJ2-1 and V is TRBV9; 9 bases map to TRBD2. The V gene's germline CDR1 is SGDLS and CDR2 YYNGEE. With 4 bases clipped from V and 7 bases from J, the junction kept 18 bases outside the gene matches. This CDR3 has 18 amino acids. The CDR3 region is CASSSRVVLAGGGNEQFF. Here the CDR3 DNA reads TGTGCCAGCAGCTCGAGGGTGGTACTGGCGGGAGGGGGTAATGAGCAGTTCTTC.